Given below is one T cell receptor (beta chain) in context. Antigen: not known. Specified treatment: oral pan-JAK inhibitor, 5-10 mg twice daily. Collected material from alopecia areata patients comprised lesional scalp punch biopsies and peripheral blood. The CDR3 runs 11 residues. V was clipped by 7 bases and J by 2 bases, with 8 bases between them. Germline CDR1 and CDR2: GTSNPN and SVGIG (reference sequence). After isolation, RNA underwent reverse transcription to generate cDNA as the sequencing template. TCRdb keeps only in-frame clones here, not all; method: immunoSEQ multiplex PCR. Here the sample spans 150,000 or so clones, 70% to 90% being singletons. This sample is part of a study of CD8+ T cells in alopecia areata. Study-level information: A 6-month period off drug followed tofacitinib, which lasted 6 to 18 months. Findings and caveats of the study: As there was one nonresponder, how baseline CD8+ expansion relates to response remains uncertain. Scalp repertoires also include resident alphabeta T cells from normal skin.

This chain links TRBV30 with TRBJ1-1, with D uncertain. This specimen consisted of CD8+ T cells sorted from blood, obtained at week 4, from a patient treated with tofacitinib. The sequence derives from a human donor with alopecia areata. The chain's CDR3 is CASDDNTEAFF. CDR3 DNA sequence: TGTGCCTCGGACGACAACACTGAAGCTTTCTTT.